These 22 T cell receptor beta chains were all obtained from the same sample, sequenced in a study of T cell responses to AZD1222 COVID-19 vaccine. The protocol was immunoSEQ multiplex PCR, while the TCRdb copy is restricted to in-frame clones and leaves out a portion. The repertoire consists of about 15,000 clones, with 88% occurring once and the leading ten covering approximately 2.9%. The sequenced sample was peripheral blood, obtained 28 days after the second AZD1222 dose. Source of these receptors: an adult who received the AZD1222 COVID-19 vaccine.

The V and J genes are TRBV7-3 and TRBJ2-5; a possible D gene is TRBD1 (6 bases). The CDR3 spans 14 residues. Germline CDR1 and CDR2: SGHTA and FQGTGA. The V and J ends lost 3 bases and 4 bases respectively, with 12 bases between them. The CDR3 here is CASSFSGRGETQYF. CDR3 nucleotides: TGTGCCAGCAGCTTTTCCGGCAGGGGAGAGACCCAGTACTTC.

The sample holds one count of this clone. This sequence joins TRBV5-8 and TRBJ2-3, with 9 bases fitting TRBD2. Looked up from germline, CDR1 is SGHTS and CDR2 is YDEGEE. The CDR3 consists of 16 residues. V shed 4 bases, J shed 6 bases, and the junction held 12 bases outside the gene matches. The CDR3 region is CASSPLGGGVPDTQYF. The CDR3 DNA reads as TGTGCCAGCAGCCCGCTGGGCGGGGGGGTGCCGGATACGCAGTATTTT.

The rearrangement links TRBV18 to TRBJ2-7; D unclear. Germline CDR1 KGHSH, CDR2 LQKENI. V gave up 3 bases and J gave up 6 bases, with 12 bases separating them. The CDR3 is made up of 13 amino acids. The CDR3 nucleotides are TGTGCCAGCTCACCTAGTCAGTCTTCCGAGCAGTACTTC. Its translation is CASSPSQSSEQYF.

This clone has just one count. The CDR3 DNA is TGTGCCAGCAGCTCAAAGGGGCTAGCGGGAGGCCTCTCCTACAATGAGCAGTTCTTC. Protein: CASSSKGLAGGLSYNEQFF. The rearrangement joins TRBV7-9 to TRBJ2-1; 11 bases align to TRBD2. The germline gives CDR1 SEHNR, CDR2 FQNEAQ (reference sequence). The CDR3 has 19 residues. Trimming removed 4 bases from V and 0 bases from J; junction bases left unmatched: 11.

V gene TRBV5-1 combines with J gene TRBJ2-4; TRBD1 agrees at 10 bases. The CDR3 extends over 19 amino acids. Germline V gene sequence: CDR1 SGHRS, CDR2 YFSETQ. V was pared by 0 bases and J by 0 bases, with 9 bases of the junction left unmatched. This CDR3 reads CASSLVGTGDFLAKNIQYF. CDR3 coding DNA: TGCGCCAGCAGCTTGGTTGGGACAGGGGATTTTTTAGCCAAAAACATTCAGTACTTC.

The chain employs TRBV29-1 and TRBJ2-7; 13 bases align to TRBD2. The CDR3 length is 14 residues. Per the germline V gene, CDR1 is SQVTM and CDR2 is ANQGSEA. With 4 bases clipped from V and 4 bases from J, the junction kept 4 bases outside the gene matches. The chain's CDR3 is CSVGTSGRAYEQYF. In nucleotides, the CDR3 is TGCAGCGTTGGTACTAGCGGGAGGGCTTACGAGCAGTACTTC.

The chain uses TRBV5-8 and TRBJ1-1; no clear D gene. CDR1 and CDR2 from the germline V gene are SGHTS and YDEGEE. The CDR3 contains 15 residues. V was cut by 2 bases and J by 0 bases, with 11 bases left in between. The CDR3 reads CASSFGWGVNTEAFF. The CDR3, as DNA: TGTGCCAGCAGCTTCGGCTGGGGAGTGAACACTGAAGCTTTCTTT.

The CDR3 spells CASSQVGTSVYEQYF. The CDR3 DNA sequence: TGCGCCAGCAGCCAAGTCGGGACTAGCGTTTACGAGCAGTACTTC. J is TRBJ2-7 and V is TRBV4-3; TRBD2 matches 10 bases. V shed 1 base and J 4 bases; nucleotides not matched to a gene: 4. The length of the CDR3 is 15 residues. Per the germline V gene, CDR1 is LGHNA and CDR2 is YSLEER.

A single count supports this clone. This chain links TRBV28 with TRBJ2-7; the D gene is possibly TRBD2 (6 bases). Germline V CDR1 and CDR2: MDHEN, SYDVKM. Trimming stripped 6 bases from V and 5 bases from J, with 14 bases between. The CDR3 has 13 amino acids. The CDR3 DNA sequence: TGTGCCAGCAGAATCCCGGGGGACCACGAGCAGTACTTC. Translating it yields CASRIPGDHEQYF.

The V gene is TRBV28, the J gene TRBJ1-6; 11 nucleotides agree with TRBD1. V shed 5 bases and J 6 bases; nucleotides not matched to a gene: 9. The germline CDR1 and CDR2 sequences are MDHEN and SYDVKM. The CDR3 sequence is 17 residues long. The CDR3 here is CASSTILGQGANSPLHF. CDR3 DNA: TGTGCCAGCAGTACTATCCTCGGACAGGGGGCTAATTCACCCCTCCACTTT.

This rearrangement joins TRBV5-1 to TRBJ1-4, with TRBD1 as a possible D gene (5 bases). Germline values: CDR1 SGHRS, CDR2 YFSETQ. Trimming took off 4 bases at V and 0 bases at J, with 16 bases between the two ends. The CDR3 extends over 17 amino acids. The DNA of the CDR3 is TGCGCCAGCAGCGCAGACCCTTTCAGGGCAACTAATGAAAAACTGTTTTTT. It encodes CASSADPFRATNEKLFF.

The chain links TRBV10-3 to TRBJ1-1, with a possible D match to TRBD1 (6 bases). This CDR3 comprises 13 residues. Trimming left V 7 bases short and J 4 bases short, with 13 bases between. Germline assignment: CDR1 ENHRY and CDR2 SYGVKD. The DNA of the CDR3 is TGTGCCATCAAGGGGGGGGATATCACTGAAGCTTTCTTT. It codes for CAIKGGDITEAFF.

The V call is TRBV6-2 or TRBV6-3, the J call TRBJ2-1; 11 positions match TRBD1. Germline CDR1 and CDR2: MNHEY and SVGEGT. The J segment lost 10 bases and the V segment lost 0 bases, leaving 14 bases of the junction unmatched. The CDR3 is 18 residues long. As DNA, the CDR3 is TGTGCCAGCAGTTACTCGAGCACGAGAGGACAGGGGGCTTTAGAGCAGTTCTTC. It specifies CASSYSSTRGQGALEQFF.

This clone was counted a few times. V usage is TRBV5-6 and J usage is TRBJ1-4; 8 bases line up with TRBD1. V shed 0 bases, J shed 5 bases, and the junction held 6 bases outside the gene matches. Germline assignment: CDR1 SGHDT and CDR2 YYEEEE. This CDR3 comprises 16 residues. CDR3 bases: TGTGCCAGCAGCTTGGTACTCGGGACAGGCAATGAAAAACTGTTTTTT. Encoded protein: CASSLVLGTGNEKLFF.

CDR3 in DNA: TGTGCCGGCCCCCCTCCACAGGATGGCTCCTACGAGCAGTACTTC. Its protein is CAGPPPQDGSYEQYF. The chain couples TRBV19 to TRBJ2-7, with D possibly being TRBD1 (5 bases). Trimming cost V 11 bases and J 0 bases, with 20 bases left between them. Germline lookup yields CDR1 LNHDA and CDR2 SQIVND (reference sequence). This CDR3 is 15 amino acids long.

Concerning this clone itself: An end of the junction differs from the germline gene, which may be a read error. The CDR3: CASSLSGQGETQYF. The CDR3, as DNA: TGTGCTAGCAGCTTATCGGGGCAGGGCGAGACCCAGTACTTC. This chain uses TRBV7-7 with TRBJ2-5; D possibly uses TRBD1 or TRBD2 (5 bases each). This CDR3 has 14 residues. CDR1 is SSHAT and CDR2 is FNYEAQ in the germline V gene (reference sequence).

The V gene is TRBV19, the J gene TRBJ2-3; D perhaps matches TRBD1 (5 bases). V lost 9 bases and J lost 6, with 10 bases in between. The CDR3 has 11 amino acids. Germline CDR1 LNHDA, CDR2 SQIVND (reference sequence). Here the CDR3 DNA reads TGTGCCAGCAGGGTTGGGGATACGCAGTATTTT. Residues: CASRVGDTQYF.

This clone was recorded only once. The gene calls are TRBV27 and TRBJ2-6; no firm D call. Deletions cut 6 bases from V and 0 bases from J, with 9 bases between. Per the germline V gene, CDR1 is MNHEY and CDR2 is SMNVEV (reference sequence). The CDR3 spans 15 residues. DNA of the CDR3: TGTGCCAGCAGCCTGGCTTCCTCTGGGGCCAACGTCCTGACTTTC. Protein product: CASSLASSGANVLTF.

The chain recombines TRBV18 with TRBJ1-6, with 8 bases aligning to TRBD1. The J segment lost 14 bases and the V segment lost 5 bases, leaving 20 bases of the junction unmatched. Germline assignment: CDR1 KGHSH and CDR2 LQKENI. The CDR3 has 17 amino acids. The chain's CDR3 is CASSGLQGASAAGSLHF. CDR3 DNA: TGTGCCAGCTCAGGGTTGCAGGGGGCGTCAGCGGCGGGGTCCCTCCACTTT.

In the case of this clone: Sequence at one end of the junction differs from germline and may be a read error. The chain couples TRBV7-7 to TRBJ1-1; D not certain. Germline lookup yields CDR1 SSHAT and CDR2 FNYEAQ (reference sequence). The CDR3 consists of 13 residues. As DNA, the CDR3 is TGTGCTAGCAGCTTATCGGGGAACACTGAAGCTTTCTTT. The encoded protein is CASSLSGNTEAFF. The variable domain in full, completed from reference TRBV7-7 and TRBJ1-1, reads GAGVSQSPRYKVTKRGQDVTLRCDPISSHATLYWYQQALGQGPEFLTYFNYEAQPDKSGLPSDRFSAERPEGSISTLTIQRTEQRDSAMYRCASSLSGNTEAFFGQGTRLTVV.

This chain links TRBV20-1 with TRBJ1-5; D might be TRBD1 (6 bases). With 3 bases removed from V and 4 bases from J, the gap between germline ends came to 16 bases. Per the germline V gene, CDR1 is DFQATT and CDR2 is SNEGSKA (reference sequence). The CDR3 length is 15 residues. The CDR3 sequence is CSASRGIAGNQPQHF. The CDR3 nucleotides read TGCAGTGCTAGTAGGGGGATTGCAGGGAATCAGCCCCAGCATTTT.

This chain links TRBV7-3 with TRBJ2-3; the match to TRBD1 covers 8 bases. The V gene's germline CDR1 is SGHTA and CDR2 FQGTGA. CDR3 length: 15 residues. Trimming took 4 bases from V and 4 from J; bases not matched to a gene: 7. CDR3 in DNA: TGTGCCAGCAGCTCGACAGGGGCTTTGCCAGATACGCAGTATTTT. It translates to CASSSTGALPDTQYF. Together with reference TRBV7-3 and TRBJ2-3, the CDR3 gives the full variable domain: GAGVSQTPSNKVTEKGKYVELRCDPISGHTALYWYRQSLGQGPEFLIYFQGTGAADDSGLPNDRFFAVRPEGSVSTLKIQRTERGDSAVYLCASSSTGALPDTQYFGPGTRLTVL.